These T cell receptor beta chains were read from a single sample in a study of blood T cell repertoires in COVID-19. The protocol was immunoSEQ multiplex PCR, while the TCRdb copy is restricted to in-frame clones and leaves out a portion. Of 65,000 to 70,000 clones detected, 75% to 85% appear once; the ten largest clones hold 47%. Sequenced: peripheral blood. The receptors shown here come from a human donor in a cohort sampled during active COVID-19. Both conserved end residues are trimmed from each CDR3. A D gene is named only where the DNA matches it firmly. For some rows the clone size is stated as once, few or many, or as a class when expanded; others skip it.

>NA|TRBJ2-7|TRBD2|TRBV2
ASSLLAATYEQY
>NA|TRBJ2-7|TRBD2|TRBV5-3
ARSLSGRAVGVYEQY
>NA|TRBJ2-7|NA|TRBV12-3/TRBV12-4
ASKRGDSYEQY
>NA|TRBJ2-3|TRBD2|TRBV7-2
ASSLTGGMADTQY
>NA|TRBJ2-5|TRBD2|TRBV7-2
ASSLGTSGVKTQY
>NA|TRBJ2-1|TRBD1|TRBV11-2
ASSLRQGANEQF
>NA|TRBJ1-2|NA|TRBV9
ASSVDYYGYT
>NA|TRBJ2-1|TRBD2|TRBV2
ASSDPGLAGGPKSSYNEQF
>NA|TRBJ1-5|NA|TRBV15
ATSRDTGSYQPQH
>NA|TRBJ1-5|NA|TRBV30
AWGGLSNQPQH
>NA|TRBJ2-7|TRBD1|TRBV18
ASSNDGTDRVYEQY
>NA|TRBJ2-7|NA|TRBV5-4
ASSLGTLSSYEQY
>NA|TRBJ1-2|TRBD1|TRBV28
ASSLKYGQGARGYT
>once|TRBJ1-5|NA|TRBV28
ASSLGAGGNQPQH
>NA|TRBJ1-4|TRBD1|TRBV30
AWRGQENNEKLF
>NA|TRBJ2-7|NA|TRBV5-1
ASSSGPTEQY
>NA|TRBJ1-4|TRBD1|TRBV6-5
ASSLRDREAEKLF
>NA|TRBJ1-5|NA|TRBV11-2
ASSPQGGEGQPQH
>NA|TRBJ2-3|TRBD1|TRBV7-9
ASRKWGQANTDTQY
>few|TRBJ2-7|TRBD1|TRBV6-5
ASSSPGQGAYEQY
>NA|TRBJ2-2|NA|TRBV4-1
ASSLQQGTGELF
>once|TRBJ2-7|NA|TRBV7-2
ASSVTVTFNRKSSYEQY
>once|TRBJ2-2|NA|TRBV28
ASSLSGFGGTGELF
>few|TRBJ1-5|NA|TRBV28
ASTSEGRKNQPQH
>NA|TRBJ1-1|NA|TRBV19
ASGQKGDTEAF
>NA|TRBJ1-5|TRBD1|TRBV19
ASSRTGESNQPQH
>NA|TRBJ1-4|NA|TRBV5-1
ASSYVASNEKLF